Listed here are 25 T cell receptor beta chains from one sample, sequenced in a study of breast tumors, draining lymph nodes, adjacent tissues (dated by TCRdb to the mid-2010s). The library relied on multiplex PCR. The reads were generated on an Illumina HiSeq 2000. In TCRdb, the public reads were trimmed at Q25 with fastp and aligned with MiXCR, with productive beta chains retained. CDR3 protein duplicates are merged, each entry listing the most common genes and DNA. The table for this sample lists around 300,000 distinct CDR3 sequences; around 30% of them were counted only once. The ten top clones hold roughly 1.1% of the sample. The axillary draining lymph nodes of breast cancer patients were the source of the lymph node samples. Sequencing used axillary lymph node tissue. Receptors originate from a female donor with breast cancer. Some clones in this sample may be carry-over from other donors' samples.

CDR3 DNA sequence: TGTGCCAGCAGTGAGAAGGGACAGGGGGAGGGAGGGCAGCCCCAGCATTTT. It codes for CASSEKGQGEGGQPQHF. V is TRBV6-4 and J is TRBJ1-5; 11 bases line up with TRBD1. This CDR3 is built from 17 residues. Germline V CDR1 and CDR2: MRHNA, SNTAGT. Trimming removed 3 bases from V and 7 bases from J; junction bases left unmatched: 11.

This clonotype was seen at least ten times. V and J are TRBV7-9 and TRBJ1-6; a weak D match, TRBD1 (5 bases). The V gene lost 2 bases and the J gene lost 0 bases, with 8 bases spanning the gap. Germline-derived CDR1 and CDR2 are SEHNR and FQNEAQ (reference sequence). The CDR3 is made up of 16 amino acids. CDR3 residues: CASSLRGSSYNSPLHF. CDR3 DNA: TGTGCCAGCAGCTTACGGGGCAGCTCCTATAATTCACCCCTCCACTTT.

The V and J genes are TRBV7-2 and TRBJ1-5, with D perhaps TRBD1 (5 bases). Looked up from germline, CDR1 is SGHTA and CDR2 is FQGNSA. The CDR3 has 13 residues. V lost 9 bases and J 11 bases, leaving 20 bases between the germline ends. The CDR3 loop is CASALRGFESQHF. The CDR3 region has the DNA TGTGCCAGTGCATTAAGGGGCTTTGAGTCCCAGCATTTT.

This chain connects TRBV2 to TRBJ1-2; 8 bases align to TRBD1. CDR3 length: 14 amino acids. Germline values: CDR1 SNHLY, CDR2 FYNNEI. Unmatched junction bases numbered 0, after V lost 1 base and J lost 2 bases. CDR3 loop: CASSEGTGNYGYTF. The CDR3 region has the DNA TGTGCCAGCAGTGAAGGGACAGGGAACTATGGCTACACCTTC.

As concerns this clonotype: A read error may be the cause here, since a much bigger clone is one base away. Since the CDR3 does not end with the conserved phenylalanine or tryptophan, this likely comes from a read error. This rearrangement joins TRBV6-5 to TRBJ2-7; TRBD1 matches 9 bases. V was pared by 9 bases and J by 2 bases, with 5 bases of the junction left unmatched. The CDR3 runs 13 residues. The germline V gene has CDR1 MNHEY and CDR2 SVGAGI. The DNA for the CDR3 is TGTGCCAGTACAGGGGGCGCGCCCTACGAGCAGTACCTC. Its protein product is CASTGGAPYEQYL.

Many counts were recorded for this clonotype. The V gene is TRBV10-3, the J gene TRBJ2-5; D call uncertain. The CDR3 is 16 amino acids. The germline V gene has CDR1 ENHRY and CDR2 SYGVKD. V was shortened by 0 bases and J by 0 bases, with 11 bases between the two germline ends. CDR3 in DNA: TGTGCCATCAGTGAGTCGAATCTAGTCAACCAAGAGACCCAGTACTTC. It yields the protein CAISESNLVNQETQYF.

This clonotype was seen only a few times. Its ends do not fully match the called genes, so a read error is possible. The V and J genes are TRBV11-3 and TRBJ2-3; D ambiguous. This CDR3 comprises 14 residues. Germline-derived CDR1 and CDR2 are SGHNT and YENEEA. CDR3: CASSLDIFTDTRYF. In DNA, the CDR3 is TGTGCCAGCAGCTTAGATATTTTCACAGATACGCGGTATTTT.

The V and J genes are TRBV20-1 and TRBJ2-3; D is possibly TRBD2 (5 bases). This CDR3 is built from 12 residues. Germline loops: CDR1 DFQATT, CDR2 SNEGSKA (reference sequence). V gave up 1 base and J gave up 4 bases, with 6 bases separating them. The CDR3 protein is CSARGRSDTQYF. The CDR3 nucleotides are TGCAGTGCTAGAGGGAGGTCAGATACGCAGTATTTT.

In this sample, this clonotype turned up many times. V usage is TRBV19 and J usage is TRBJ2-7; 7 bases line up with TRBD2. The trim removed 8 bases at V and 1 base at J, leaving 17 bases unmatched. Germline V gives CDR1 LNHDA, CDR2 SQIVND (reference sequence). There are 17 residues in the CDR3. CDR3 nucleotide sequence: TGTGCCAGTTCTTGGGGGAGGGCCATTCGGCCTTCCTACGAGCAGTACTTC. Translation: CASSWGRAIRPSYEQYF.

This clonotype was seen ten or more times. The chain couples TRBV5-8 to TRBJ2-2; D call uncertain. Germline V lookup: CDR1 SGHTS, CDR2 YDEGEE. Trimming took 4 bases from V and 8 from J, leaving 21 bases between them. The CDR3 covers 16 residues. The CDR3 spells CASSQPGGPSVGELFF. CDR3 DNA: TGTGCCAGCAGCCAACCGGGTGGGCCCAGCGTAGGGGAGCTGTTTTTT. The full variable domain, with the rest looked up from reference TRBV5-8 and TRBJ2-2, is EAGVTQSPTHLIKTRGQQATLRCSPISGHTSVYWYQQALGLGLQFLLWYDEGEERNRGNFPPRFSGRQFPNYSSELNVNALELEDSALYLCASSQPGGPSVGELFFGEGSRLTVL.

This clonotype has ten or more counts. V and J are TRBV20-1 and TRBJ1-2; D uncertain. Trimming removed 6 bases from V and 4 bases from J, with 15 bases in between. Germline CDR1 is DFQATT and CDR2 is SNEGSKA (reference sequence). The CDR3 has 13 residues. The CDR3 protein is CSAEEGIGYGYTF. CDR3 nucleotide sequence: TGCAGTGCCGAGGAGGGAATTGGCTATGGCTACACCTTC.

This CDR3 is CATSSPTGGELDGYTF. CDR3 sequence (DNA): TGTGCCACCAGCAGCCCGACAGGGGGAGAACTAGATGGCTACACCTTC. The chain employs TRBV15 and TRBJ1-2, with 9 positions matching TRBD1. The CDR3 length is 16 residues. Trimming at V came to 3 bases and at J to 6 bases, leaving 11 bases not matched to a gene. Germline V gene lookup returns CDR1 LNHNV and CDR2 YYDKDF (reference sequence).

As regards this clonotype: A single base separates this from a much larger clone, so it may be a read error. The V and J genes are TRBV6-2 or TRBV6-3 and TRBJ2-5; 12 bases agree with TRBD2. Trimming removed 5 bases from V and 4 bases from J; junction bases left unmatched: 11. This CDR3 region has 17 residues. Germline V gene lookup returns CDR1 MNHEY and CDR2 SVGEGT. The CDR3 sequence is CASSHGLAGGMGETQYF. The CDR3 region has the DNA TGTGCCAGCAGTCACGGTCTAGCGGGAGGGATGGGAGAGACCCAGTACTTC.

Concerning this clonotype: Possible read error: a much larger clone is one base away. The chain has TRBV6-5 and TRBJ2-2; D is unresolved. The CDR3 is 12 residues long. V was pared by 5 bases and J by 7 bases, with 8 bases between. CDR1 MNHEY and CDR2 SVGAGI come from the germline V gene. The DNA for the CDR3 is TGTGCCAGCAGTCACAAGGGCGGGGAGCTGTTTTTT. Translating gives CASSHKGGELFF.

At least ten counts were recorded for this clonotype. The CDR3: CASSPQQGAQPQHF. The CDR3 DNA sequence: TGCGCCAGCAGCCCCCAACAGGGAGCTCAGCCCCAGCATTTT. The rearrangement links TRBV5-1 to TRBJ1-5, with D possibly matching TRBD1 (6 bases). Between the trimmed V and J ends, which lost 4 bases and 6 bases, there was a span of 14 bases. The CDR3 sequence is 14 residues long. In germline, CDR1 is SGHRS, CDR2 YFSETQ. Filled out from reference TRBV5-1 and TRBJ1-5, the complete variable domain reads KAGVTQTPRYLIKTRGQQVTLSCSPISGHRSVSWYQQTPGQGLQFLFEYFSETQRNKGNFPGRFSGRQFSNSRSEMNVSTLELGDSALYLCASSPQQGAQPQHFGDGTRLSIL.

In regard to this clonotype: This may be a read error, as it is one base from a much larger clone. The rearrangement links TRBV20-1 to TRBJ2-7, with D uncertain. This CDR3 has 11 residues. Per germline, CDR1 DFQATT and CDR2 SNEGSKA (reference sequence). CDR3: CSEWQIYEQSF. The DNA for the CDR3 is TGCAGTGAGTGGCAAATCTACGAGCAGTCCTTC.

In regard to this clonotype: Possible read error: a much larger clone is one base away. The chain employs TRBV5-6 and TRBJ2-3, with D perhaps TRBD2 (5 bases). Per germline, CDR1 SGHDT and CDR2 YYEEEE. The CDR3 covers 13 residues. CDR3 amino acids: CANSFEGVGTQYF. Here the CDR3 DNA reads TGTGCCAACAGCTTTGAGGGAGTGGGTACGCAGTATTTT.

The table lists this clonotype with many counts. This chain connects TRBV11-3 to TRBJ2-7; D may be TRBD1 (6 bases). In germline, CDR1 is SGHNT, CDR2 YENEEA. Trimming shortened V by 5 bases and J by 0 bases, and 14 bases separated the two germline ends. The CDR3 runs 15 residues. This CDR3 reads CASSPGTLSSYEQYF. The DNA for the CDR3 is TGTGCCAGCAGCCCCGGGACATTGAGCTCCTACGAGCAGTACTTC.

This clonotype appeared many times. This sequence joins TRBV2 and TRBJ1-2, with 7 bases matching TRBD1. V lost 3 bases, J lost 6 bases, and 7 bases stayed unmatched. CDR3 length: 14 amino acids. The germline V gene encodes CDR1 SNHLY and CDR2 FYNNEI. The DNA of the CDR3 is TGTGCCAGCAGTGATAAGGGGGCAAGGGATGGCTACACCTTC. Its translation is CASSDKGARDGYTF. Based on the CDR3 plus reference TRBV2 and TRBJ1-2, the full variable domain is EPEVTQTPSHQVTQMGQEVILRCVPISNHLYFYWYRQILGQKVEFLVSFYNNEISEKSEIFDDQFSVERPDGSNFTLKIRSTKLEDSAMYFCASSDKGARDGYTFGSGTRLTVV.

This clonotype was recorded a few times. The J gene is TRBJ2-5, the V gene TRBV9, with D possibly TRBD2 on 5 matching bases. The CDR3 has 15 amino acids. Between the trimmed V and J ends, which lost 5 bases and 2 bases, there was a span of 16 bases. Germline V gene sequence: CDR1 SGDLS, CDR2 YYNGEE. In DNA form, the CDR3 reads TGTGCCAGCAGTGGGCTAGCAGGCGCTCAAGAGACCCAGTACTTC. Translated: CASSGLAGAQETQYF.

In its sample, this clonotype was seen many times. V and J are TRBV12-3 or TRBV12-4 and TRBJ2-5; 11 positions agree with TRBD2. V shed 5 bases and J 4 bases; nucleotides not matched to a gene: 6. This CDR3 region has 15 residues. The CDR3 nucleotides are TGTGCCAGCAGTCACCCGACTAGCGGGACAGAGACCCAGTACTTC. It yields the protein CASSHPTSGTETQYF.

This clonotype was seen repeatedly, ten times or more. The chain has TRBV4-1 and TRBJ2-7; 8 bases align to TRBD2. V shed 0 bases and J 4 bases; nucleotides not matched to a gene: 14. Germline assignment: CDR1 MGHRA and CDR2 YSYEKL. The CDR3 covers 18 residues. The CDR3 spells CASSQDSSLGTRSYEQYF. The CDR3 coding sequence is TGCGCCAGCAGCCAAGATTCCAGCTTGGGGACTAGAAGTTACGAGCAGTACTTC.

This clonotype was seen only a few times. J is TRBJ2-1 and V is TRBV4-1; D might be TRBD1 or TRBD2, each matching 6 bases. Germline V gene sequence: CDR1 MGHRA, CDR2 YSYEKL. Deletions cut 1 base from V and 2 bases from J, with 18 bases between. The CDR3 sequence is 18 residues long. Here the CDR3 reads CASSQGGASALPYNEQFF. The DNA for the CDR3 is TGCGCCAGCAGCCAAGGGGGGGCTAGCGCCCTCCCCTACAATGAGCAGTTCTTC.

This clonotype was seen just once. For the CDR3, the DNA is TGTGCCAGCTCACCAGCTAGGACTACCTATAATGAAAAACTGTTTTTT. Translated, it gives CASSPARTTYNEKLFF. V is TRBV18 and J is TRBJ1-4; D unresolved. This CDR3 spans 16 amino acids. Trimming cost V 2 bases and J 4 bases, with 14 bases left between them. Germline V CDR1 and CDR2: KGHSH, LQKENI.

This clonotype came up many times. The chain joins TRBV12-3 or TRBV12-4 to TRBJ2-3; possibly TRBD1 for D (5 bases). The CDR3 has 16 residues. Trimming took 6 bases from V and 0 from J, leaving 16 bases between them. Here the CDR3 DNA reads TGTGCCAGCAGCCCTACAGGAAAACGAAGCACAGATACGCAGTATTTT. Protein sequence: CASSPTGKRSTDTQYF.